This TCR beta chain was profiled in a study of spatial heterogeneity in lung cancer. Study conclusions and caveats: The study found that expanded intratumoral alpha and beta TCR counts tracked tumor mutation counts.

The ends were cut back, 8 bases at V and 7 bases at J, with 12 bases in the middle. This CDR3 has 11 amino acids. The germline V gene encodes CDR1 SQVTM and CDR2 ANQGSEA. With regard to this clonotype: Its antigen is unidentified.

Time point described: sample taken at primary tumor resection. Each TCR cDNA molecule carried a unique molecular identifier. One entry per CDR3 protein results from TCRdb running MiXCR on the 5' RACE reads. This table has 2,000 to 2,500 distinct CDR3 sequences, less than 3% appearing once. The gene calls are TRBV29-1 and TRBJ2-1; D not certain. Sequencing used lung tumor tissue, obtained at surgery. The sequence derives from a male donor with early-stage non-small cell lung cancer. In DNA form, the CDR3 reads TGCAGCCCCAAGAAGGGTAATGAGCAGTTCTTC. This translates into CSPKKGNEQFF.